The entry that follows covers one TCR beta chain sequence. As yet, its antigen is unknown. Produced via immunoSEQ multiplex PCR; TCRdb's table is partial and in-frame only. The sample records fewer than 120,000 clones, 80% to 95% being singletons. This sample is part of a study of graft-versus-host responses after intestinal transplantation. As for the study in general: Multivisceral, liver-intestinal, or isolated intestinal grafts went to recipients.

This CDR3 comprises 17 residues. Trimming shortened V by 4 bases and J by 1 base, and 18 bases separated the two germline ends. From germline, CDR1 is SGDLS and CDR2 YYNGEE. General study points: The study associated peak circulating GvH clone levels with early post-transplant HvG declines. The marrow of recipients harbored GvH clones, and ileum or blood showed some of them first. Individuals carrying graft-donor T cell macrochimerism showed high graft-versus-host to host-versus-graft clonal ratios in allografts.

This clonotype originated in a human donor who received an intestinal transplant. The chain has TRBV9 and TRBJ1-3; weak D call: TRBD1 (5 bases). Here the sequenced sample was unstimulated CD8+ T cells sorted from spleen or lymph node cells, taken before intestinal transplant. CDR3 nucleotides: TGTGCCAGCAGCTCGGACTCGGGGCCCGGATCTGGAAACACCATATATTTT. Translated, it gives CASSSDSGPGSGNTIYF.